Below, one T cell receptor (beta chain) is given with its context. Sequencing was performed with immunoSEQ multiplex PCR; in TCRdb, only in-frame clones are kept and a portion is missing. This table has some 83,000 clones, approximately 90% appearing once. The ends lost 3 bases at V and 4 bases at J; junction bases unmatched: 6. CDR3 size: 15 residues. Germline V gene sequence: CDR1 SGHDN, CDR2 FVKESK. This sample is part of a study of T cell responses to AZD1222 COVID-19 vaccine. This TCR derives from an adult in good health. The rearrangement links TRBV14 to TRBJ2-7; TRBD1 matches at 10 bases. The starting material was peripheral blood, obtained on day 0 of AZD1222 vaccination. The CDR3 bases are TGTGCCAGCAGCCACACCGGGACAGGGGTTTACGAGCAGTACTTC. This encodes CASSHTGTGVYEQYF.